This T cell receptor beta chain originates from a study of beta chain features in type 1 diabetes. Overall study findings and caveats: The similarity of naive, central memory and Treg TCRB repertoires appeared greater among patients than among healthy donors.

In this sample, this clone turned up a few times. The antigen is not known. J lost 1 base, V lost 3 bases, and 5 bases had no gene match. The CDR3 extends over 16 amino acids. Germline loops: CDR1 MNHNS, CDR2 SASEGT. What was sequenced were expressed TCRB transcripts, since all of the isolated RNA had been reverse transcribed. Assay used: immunoSEQ multiplex PCR; TCRdb lists only in-frame clones, some missing. The sample holds under 250,000 clones, roughly an eighth seen once. The chain links TRBV6-1 to TRBJ2-3, with TRBD2 matching 9 bases. Sample: naive CD4+ T cells from blood. The receptor was isolated from a woman aged 40-49 years in good health. CDR3: CASSDRAGGGTDTQYF. For the CDR3, the DNA is TGTGCCAGCAGTGACCGCGCGGGGGGGGGCACAGATACGCAGTATTTT.